Presented here are 13 T cell receptor beta chains from one specimen sequenced in a study of T and B cells in COVID-19 patients. BIOMED2 TRB-A/B primer pools were used in multiplex TRB PCR. TCRdb reanalysed the multiplex PCR reads using MiXCR and keeps one entry per CDR3 protein. Among 3,000 to 4,000 distinct CDR3 sequences listed, approximately 20% were seen once. Each TRB amplification used roughly 250-550 ng of genomic DNA from blood. What was sequenced was blood. These receptors were taken from a human donor with active COVID-19.

As concerns this clonotype: This may stem from a read error, because a much larger clone lies one nucleotide away. The rearrangement joins TRBV18 to TRBJ1-3; D is unresolved. The ends were cut back, 8 bases at V and 0 bases at J, with 11 bases in the middle. Germline V gene lookup returns CDR1 KGHSH and CDR2 LQKENI. This CDR3 has 14 amino acids. In nucleotides, the CDR3 is TGTGCCAGCCCACAAGACTCCTCTGGAAACACCATATATTTT. It translates to CASPQDSSGNTIYF.

This clonotype is labeled as large. The chain links TRBV19 to TRBJ2-7; 9 bases are a match to TRBD1. V lost 5 bases to trimming and J lost 4 bases; unmatched junction nucleotides: 9. The CDR3 has 15 amino acids. Germline-derived CDR1 and CDR2 are LNHDA and SQIVND (reference sequence). The DNA for the CDR3 is TGTGCCAGTAGTCCACCCGGGACAGGGAGGTACGAGCAGTACTTC. Translated, it gives CASSPPGTGRYEQYF.

The rearrangement uses TRBV28 and TRBJ1-4; D is uncertain. The CDR3 is made up of 14 amino acids. The germline V and J ends were trimmed by 2 bases and 7 bases, with 11 bases remaining between them. Germline V gene sequence: CDR1 MDHEN, CDR2 SYDVKM. In DNA, the CDR3 is TGTGCCAGCAGTTTAAAGGGTTGGGGTGAAAAACTGTTTTTT. Its translation is CASSLKGWGEKLFF.

The V and J genes are TRBV4-3 and TRBJ2-5; 8 nucleotides align to TRBD2. The length of the CDR3 is 16 residues. Germline values: CDR1 LGHNA, CDR2 YSLEER. V lost 0 bases, J lost 3 bases, and 6 bases stayed unmatched. The chain's CDR3 is CASSQDLGRGEETQYF. The DNA for the CDR3 is TGCGCCAGCAGCCAAGATCTTGGGCGGGGGGAAGAGACCCAGTACTTC.

The chain has TRBV20-1 and TRBJ1-4; TRBD1 aligns across 7 bases. Losses at the gene ends were 5 bases for V and 12 bases for J; bases not matched to a gene: 12. Germline CDR1 DFQATT, CDR2 SNEGSKA (reference sequence). The length of the CDR3 is 13 residues. The CDR3 spells CSAFDRDDGELFF. CDR3 nucleotides: TGCAGTGCTTTCGACAGGGATGATGGAGAACTGTTTTTT.

The chain has TRBV12-3 or TRBV12-4 and TRBJ1-2; perhaps TRBD1 as D (5 bases). V dropped 3 bases and J dropped 4 bases, with 9 bases sitting between them. There are 13 residues in the CDR3. CDR3 in DNA: TGTGCCAGCAGTTTTGAGGGGCCCTATGGCTACACCTTC. Residues: CASSFEGPYGYTF.

This clonotype has only a few counts. The chain employs TRBV2 and TRBJ2-2; no definite D call. V was shortened by 10 bases and J by 6 bases, with 9 bases between the two germline ends. Germline CDR1 and CDR2: SNHLY and FYNNEI. The CDR3 loop spans 11 amino acids. The CDR3 DNA sequence: TGTGCCACCACCCAGTCCGGGGAGCTGTTTTTT. Its protein is CATTQSGELFF.

By share, this clonotype ranks as medium-sized. This chain uses TRBV6-1 with TRBJ2-5; TRBD1 matches 10 bases. Germline CDR1 MNHNS, CDR2 SASEGT. The ends lost 6 bases at V and 1 base at J; junction bases unmatched: 5. This CDR3 is 15 amino acids long. Here the CDR3 DNA reads TGTGCCAGCAGCTGGACAGGGGGGGTCCAAGAGACCCAGTACTTC. Amino acid sequence: CASSWTGGVQETQYF.

This clonotype was seen ten or more times. The V and J genes are TRBV5-1 and TRBJ2-7; 9 nucleotides align to TRBD2. This CDR3 spans 15 amino acids. From germline, CDR1 is SGHRS and CDR2 YFSETQ. Trimming took 0 bases from V and 6 from J; bases not matched to a gene: 7. CDR3 sequence: CASSLEGGRASEQYF. Written as DNA, the CDR3 is TGCGCCAGCAGCTTGGAGGGCGGGAGGGCCTCCGAGCAGTACTTC. Using reference TRBV5-1 and TRBJ2-7 for the parts outside the CDR3, the full variable domain is KAGVTQTPRYLIKTRGQQVTLSCSPISGHRSVSWYQQTPGQGLQFLFEYFSETQRNKGNFPGRFSGRQFSNSRSEMNVSTLELGDSALYLCASSLEGGRASEQYFGPGTRLTVT.

The CDR3 here is CASSLGTSGSTTGELFF. The DNA of the CDR3 is TGTGCCAGCAGCTTGGGGACTAGCGGGAGTACCACCGGGGAGCTGTTTTTT. The V gene is TRBV11-1, the J gene TRBJ2-2, with 14 nucleotides matching TRBD2. V lost 3 bases and J lost 4; bases outside the gene matches: 4. The germline gives CDR1 SGHAT, CDR2 FQDESV (reference sequence). The CDR3 is 17 amino acids.

In its sample, this clonotype ranks as hyperexpanded. This rearrangement joins TRBV27 to TRBJ2-3; 10 bases are shared with TRBD1. CDR3 length equals 16 residues. The trim removed 5 bases at V and 6 bases at J, leaving 11 bases unmatched. CDR1 and CDR2 (germline): MNHEY, SMNVEV (reference sequence). The CDR3 is CASSPIRQGAKDTQYF. The CDR3 DNA sequence: TGTGCCAGCAGTCCCATACGACAGGGGGCGAAGGATACGCAGTATTTT.

The chain carries TRBV11-1 and TRBJ2-7; the D gene is possibly TRBD2 (6 bases). V was cut by 5 bases and J by 0 bases, with 11 bases left in between. CDR1 and CDR2 (germline): SGHAT, FQDESV (reference sequence). This CDR3 has 14 amino acids. The chain's CDR3 is CASSVKTSSYEQYF. The DNA for the CDR3 is TGTGCCAGCAGCGTGAAGACTAGCTCCTACGAGCAGTACTTC.

This clonotype came up a few times. The chain has TRBV7-9 and TRBJ2-1; D gene ambiguous. Germline V lookup: CDR1 SEHNR, CDR2 FQNEAQ (reference sequence). This CDR3 contains 14 residues. Trimming shortened V by 3 bases and J by 4 bases, and 10 bases separated the two germline ends. CDR3 protein: CASSFIGFYNEQFF. The DNA for the CDR3 is TGTGCCAGCAGCTTTATAGGCTTTTACAATGAGCAGTTCTTC. Combining the CDR3 with reference TRBV7-9 and TRBJ2-1 gives the whole variable domain DTGVSQNPRHKITKRGQNVTFRCDPISEHNRLYWYRQTLGQGPEFLTYFQNEAQLEKSRLLSDRFSAERPKGSFSTLEIQRTEQGDSAMYLCASSFIGFYNEQFFGPGTRLTVL.